This TCR beta chain stems from a study of blood T cells in healthy people across ages. It was with a sample-barcoded 5' primer and a J-beta primer mix that a second PCR of roughly 7 to 12 cycles was run. Samples each returned at least 3 million CDR3-containing paired-end reads. TCRdb recomputed calls from the 5' RACE reads with MiXCR, one row per CDR3 protein. The sample consists of approximately 800,000 distinct CDR3 sequences, more than 25% of them appearing once. This clonotype was seen many times. A minimum of 6 million PBMCs was isolated per sample. These data are also associated with another study on T cells of mothers and their children. That work states: Over 9.5 million reads per mother and 2.5 million to 3 million per child were obtained. Overlap measured in related mother-child pairs was slightly, non-significantly higher than in unrelated pairs.

Sequencing input: blood. The sequence came from a boy between 10 and 17 years old in good health.

The CDR3: CASSQPRGTPYTYGNTIYF. The CDR3 region has the DNA TGTGCCAGCAGTCAGCCCCGAGGGACACCATACACGTATGGAAACACCATATATTTT. J is TRBJ1-3 and V is TRBV6-1, with a tentative D call TRBD1 (6 bases). The CDR3 is 19 amino acids. Looked up from germline, CDR1 is MNHNS and CDR2 is SASEGT. Trimming removed 5 bases from V and 3 bases from J, with 26 bases in between.